The 17 T cell receptor beta chains given below trace back to one sample, sequenced in a study of shared T cell receptors in the human thymus. Profiled with immunoSEQ multiplex PCR; TCRdb holds only in-frame clones, not every one. The data hold approximately 400,000 clones, with around 95% observed a single time. The sequenced material came from thymocytes. The receptors derive from a human donor.

The chain employs TRBV6-4 and TRBJ2-1; the match to TRBD2 covers 7 bases. The germline V gene has CDR1 MRHNA and CDR2 SNTAGT. The ends lost 0 bases at V and 2 bases at J; junction bases unmatched: 7. CDR3 length: 17 amino acids. The CDR3 reads CASSDSRAGKTYNEQFF. In DNA form, the CDR3 reads TGTGCCAGCAGTGACTCGAGAGCGGGAAAAACCTACAATGAGCAGTTCTTC.

This clone was detected only a few times. The chain recombines TRBV10-3 with TRBJ2-1; 8 bases are shared with TRBD1. Germline trimming cut 8 bases from V and 2 bases from J; bases unmatched to any gene: 5. The CDR3 runs to 14 residues. Germline CDR1 ENHRY, CDR2 SYGVKD. DNA of the CDR3: TGTGCCATCTCAAACAGGGGGACCTACAATGAGCAGTTCTTC. Protein sequence: CAISNRGTYNEQFF.

The chain has TRBV7-6 and TRBJ1-1; D possibly corresponds to TRBD1 (5 bases). The CDR3 has 14 residues. The germline CDR1 and CDR2 sequences are SGHVS and FNYEAQ. The germline V and J ends were trimmed by 1 base and 1 base, with 7 bases remaining between them. The CDR3 bases are TGTGCCAGCAGCTTAGAAGGGGCGAACACTGAAGCTTTCTTT. Translated, it gives CASSLEGANTEAFF.

The genes are TRBV4-3 and TRBJ2-7, with TRBD2 matching 13 bases. The V segment lost 1 base and the J segment 0 bases; nucleotides outside the gene matches: 3. The V gene's germline CDR1 is LGHNA and CDR2 YSLEER. The CDR3 has 17 amino acids. The CDR3 nucleotides are TGCGCCAGCAGCCAAGTGACTAGCGGGAGGCGCTCCTACGAGCAGTACTTC. Its protein product is CASSQVTSGRRSYEQYF.

J is TRBJ2-2 and V is TRBV10-3, with D uncertain. The CDR3 extends over 19 amino acids. Trimming left V 2 bases short and J 6 bases short, with 25 bases between. Per the germline V gene, CDR1 is ENHRY and CDR2 is SYGVKD. The CDR3 loop reads CAISEPKRLGDQLSGELFF. The CDR3, as DNA: TGTGCCATCAGTGAGCCGAAGCGTCTGGGTGACCAACTGTCCGGGGAGCTGTTTTTT.

This sequence joins TRBV5-1 and TRBJ2-7; no definite D call. This CDR3 comprises 16 residues. The germline CDR1 and CDR2 sequences are SGHRS and YFSETQ. V lost 5 bases to trimming and J lost 3 bases, with 21 bases between them. Here the CDR3 reads CASSGNPSVFYYEQYF. In DNA, the CDR3 is TGCGCCAGCAGTGGAAACCCCAGCGTCTTCTACTACGAGCAGTACTTC.

The chain is built from TRBV15 and TRBJ2-7; D is perhaps TRBD2 (6 bases). This CDR3 region has 12 residues. The germline V and J ends were trimmed by 6 bases and 3 bases, with 9 bases remaining between them. Germline loops: CDR1 LNHNV, CDR2 YYDKDF (reference sequence). This CDR3 reads CATRGRNYEQYF. The CDR3 DNA sequence: TGTGCCACCAGAGGGAGGAACTACGAGCAGTACTTC.

This clone has a single count. This chain connects TRBV4-1 to TRBJ1-2; 8 bases fit TRBD1. The CDR3 has 15 residues. The germline CDR1 and CDR2 sequences are MGHRA and YSYEKL. The junction had 6 bases not matched to a gene; V was cut back by 3 bases and J by 3 bases. The CDR3: CASSQSGGQDYGYTF. The CDR3, as DNA: TGCGCCAGCAGCCAGTCGGGGGGACAGGACTATGGCTACACCTTC.

V gene TRBV7-6 combines with J gene TRBJ2-7; a possible D gene is TRBD2 (5 bases). CDR1 is SGHVS, CDR2 FNYEAQ, per germline. This CDR3 has 16 amino acids. Trimming took 5 bases from V and 2 from J, leaving 19 bases between them. CDR3 region: CASSRLRALPPYEQYF. The CDR3 DNA reads as TGTGCCAGCAGCCGCCTGAGGGCACTCCCTCCCTACGAGCAGTACTTC.

CDR3 amino acids: CASSPRRQGRSACEQYF. In DNA form, the CDR3 reads TGTGCCAGTAGCCCAAGACGACAGGGGAGGTCGGCATGCGAGCAGTACTTC. The rearrangement links TRBV19 to TRBJ2-7; 8 bases align to TRBD1. V gave up 6 bases and J gave up 6 bases; unmatched junction bases: 19. This CDR3 contains 17 residues. Per germline, CDR1 LNHDA and CDR2 SQIVND (reference sequence). Supplemented by reference TRBV19 and TRBJ2-7, the full variable domain reads DGGITQSPKYLFRKEGQNVTLSCEQNLNHDAMYWYRQDPGQGLRLIYYSQIVNDFQKGDIAEGYSVSREKKESFPLTVTSAQKNPTAFYLCASSPRRQGRSACEQYFGPGTRLTVT.

The chain is built from TRBV30 and TRBJ2-3; D is perhaps TRBD2 (6 bases). The germline V and J ends were trimmed by 0 bases and 6 bases, with 16 bases remaining between them. The CDR3 is 15 amino acids. The V gene's germline CDR1 is GTSNPN and CDR2 SVGIG (reference sequence). The CDR3 region has the DNA TGTGCCTGGAGTGTAGAGGGGACTCGTACGGATACGCAGTATTTT. It is translated as CAWSVEGTRTDTQYF. Looking up the rest from reference TRBV30 and TRBJ2-3 gives the full variable domain: SQTIHQWPATLVQPVGSPLSLECTVEGTSNPNLYWYRQAAGRGLQLLFYSVGIGQISSEVPQNLSASRPQDRQFILSSKKLLLSDSGFYLCAWSVEGTRTDTQYFGPGTRLTVL.

This sequence joins TRBV1 and TRBJ2-7; the D call TRBD1 from the table was never checked on the DNA. TRBV1 is classified as a pseudogene. The length of the CDR3 is 15 residues. In nucleotides, the CDR3 is TGCGCCAGCAGCCCGGGGCGGGACAGGCCCTACGAGCAGTACTTC. Translated: CASSPGRDRPYEQYF.

The J gene is TRBJ2-1, the V gene TRBV30; a weak D match, TRBD2 (5 bases). Germline V CDR1 and CDR2: GTSNPN, SVGIG (reference sequence). Trimming took off 2 bases at V and 5 bases at J, with 13 bases between the two ends. CDR3 length equals 14 residues. The chain's CDR3 is CAWSKAEPDNEQFF. DNA of the CDR3: TGTGCCTGGAGTAAAGCGGAGCCCGACAATGAGCAGTTCTTC.

This chain connects TRBV7-2 to TRBJ1-1, with TRBD1 as a possible D gene (6 bases). Per germline, CDR1 SGHTA and CDR2 FQGNSA. There are 18 residues in the CDR3. V dropped 5 bases and J dropped 0 bases, with 22 bases sitting between them. The CDR3 reads CASSPTPSRGWMNTEAFF. The CDR3 DNA follows: TGTGCCAGCAGCCCGACCCCCTCCAGGGGATGGATGAACACTGAAGCTTTCTTT.

The rearrangement joins TRBV28 to TRBJ2-3; no reliable D call. There are 16 residues in the CDR3. Germline V lookup: CDR1 MDHEN, CDR2 SYDVKM. The V and J ends lost 6 bases and 1 base respectively, with 17 bases between them. This CDR3 reads CASRSESSTGTDTQYF. The CDR3 DNA reads TGTGCCAGCAGATCAGAGAGCTCTACCGGCACAGATACGCAGTATTTT. Full variable domain (rest looked up from reference TRBV28 and TRBJ2-3): DVKVTQSSRYLVKRTGEKVFLECVQDMDHENMFWYRQDPGLGLRLIYFSYDVKMKEKGDIPEGYSVSREKKERFSLILESASTNQTSMYLCASRSESSTGTDTQYFGPGTRLTVL.

The J gene is TRBJ2-7, the V gene TRBV19; D is ambiguous. Between the trimmed V and J ends, which lost 1 base and 0 bases, there was a span of 7 bases. Germline-derived CDR1 and CDR2 are LNHDA and SQIVND (reference sequence). CDR3 length: 14 amino acids. The DNA for the CDR3 is TGTGCCAGTAGTATAGGAGGCCTCTCCTACGAGCAGTACTTC. This gives the protein CASSIGGLSYEQYF.

V usage is TRBV6-1 and J usage is TRBJ1-1; TRBD1 might be the D (5 bases). The CDR3 loop spans 11 amino acids. V shed 8 bases and J shed 3 bases, with 7 bases lying between them. Germline V gives CDR1 MNHNS, CDR2 SASEGT. The CDR3 nucleotides read TGTGCCAGCTGGGGGTACACTGAAGCTTTCTTT. Protein product: CASWGYTEAFF.